This T cell receptor (beta chain) was observed in a study of T cell responses to AZD1222 COVID-19 vaccine. About this clone: Its antigen is currently unknown.

Points from the study as a whole: Targeting of unmutated variant regions was reportedly seen in nearly half of spike-specific TCRs. The study found vaccine-associated CD4 TCRs spanning spike, dominant at 160-218 and 743-854. Only a handful of AZD1222 recipients were seropositive at baseline.

The CDR3 contains 13 residues. In germline, CDR1 is SGHVS, CDR2 FNYEAQ. V was cut by 3 bases and J by 4 bases, with 9 bases left in between. The assay was immunoSEQ multiplex PCR, and TCRdb's table has in-frame clones only and misses some. The data show about 140,000 clones, with 70% to 90% seen just once and about 5% held by the top ten. This chain joins TRBV7-6 and TRBJ1-2; perhaps TRBD1 as D (5 bases). This clonotype was sampled from an adult who received the MenACWY meningococcal vaccine as a control. Sequenced here: peripheral blood, sampled 28 days after the second dose of the MenACWY control vaccine. The CDR3 DNA reads as TGTGCCAGCAGCTTGGGACCGAGCTATGGCTACACCTTC. Protein: CASSLGPSYGYTF.